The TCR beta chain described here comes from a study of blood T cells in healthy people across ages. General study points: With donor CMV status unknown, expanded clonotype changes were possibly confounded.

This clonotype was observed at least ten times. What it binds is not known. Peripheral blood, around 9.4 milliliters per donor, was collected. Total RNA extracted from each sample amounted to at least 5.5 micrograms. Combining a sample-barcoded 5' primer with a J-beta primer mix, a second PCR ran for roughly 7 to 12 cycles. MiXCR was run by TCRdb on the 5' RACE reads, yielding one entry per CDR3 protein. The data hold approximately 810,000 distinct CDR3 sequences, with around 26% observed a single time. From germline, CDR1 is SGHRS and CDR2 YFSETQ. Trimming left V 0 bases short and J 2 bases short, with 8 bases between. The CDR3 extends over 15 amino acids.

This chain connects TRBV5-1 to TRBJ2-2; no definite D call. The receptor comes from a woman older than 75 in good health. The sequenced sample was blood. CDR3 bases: TGCGCCAGCAGCTTGGGGCAGATTAACACCGGGGAGCTGTTTTTT. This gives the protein CASSLGQINTGELFF.